This T cell receptor beta chain was retrieved from a study of ipilimumab plus nivolumab after autologous stem cell transplantation. At the level of the study: A median of 8 nivolumab and about 5 ipilimumab doses were given.

TCRdb's table, derived via immunoSEQ multiplex PCR, lists solely in-frame clones and lacks some. The repertoire holds approximately 9,000 clones, roughly 71% seen once, with less than 20% in the top ten. The CDR3 extends over 13 amino acids. With 5 bases clipped from V and 8 bases from J, the junction kept 9 bases outside the gene matches. Germline V gives CDR1 SGHRS, CDR2 YFSETQ. Patients got ipilimumab 1 mg/kg beginning 14 to 28 days post-transplant. Patients received nivolumab 3 mg/kg at weeks 1, 4, 7, 10, then fortnightly to week 26. The source of this sequence is a female donor with multiple myeloma. V and J are TRBV5-1 and TRBJ1-2, with TRBD1 identical over 7 bases. Specimen: PBMCs, collected in a trial of ipilimumab plus nivolumab as post-transplant consolidation. CDR3 sequence reads: CASRQDRDRGYTF. DNA for the CDR3: TGCGCCAGCAGACAAGACAGGGACCGGGGCTACACCTTC.